These T cell receptor beta chains were read from a single sample in a study of radiotherapy plus CTLA-4 blockade in lung cancer. Produced via immunoSEQ multiplex PCR; TCRdb's table is partial and in-frame only. This sample has some 15,000 clones, with around 87% found just once. The source was peripheral blood, collected from a patient treated with radiotherapy plus ipilimumab. Receptor source: a human donor with non-small cell lung cancer that progressed on radiotherapy plus ipilimumab. Some clones in this sample may be carry-over from other donors' samples. The CDR3 runs from the conserved cysteine through the conserved F or W. D genes are given only for firm matches. Clone size is shown for a subset of rows, as once, few, many or a class of expanded clone.

j_gene: TRBJ1-6
v_gene: TRBV5-1
abundance: NA
d_gene: NA
CDR3nt: TGCGCCAGCAGCTCCAGGGAACAAGGGTCTAATTCACCCCTCCACTTT
CDR3aa: CASSSREQGSNSPLHF

j_gene: TRBJ2-5
v_gene: TRBV28
abundance: NA
d_gene: TRBD2
CDR3nt: TGTGCCAGCAGTTTCCCTCGAGGCGGGAGGGCCCTTGAGACCCAGTACTTC
CDR3aa: CASSFPRGGRALETQYF

j_gene: TRBJ1-1
v_gene: TRBV6-6
abundance: NA
d_gene: NA
CDR3nt: TGTGCCAGCACAGGGGATACGAACACTGAAGCTTTCTTT
CDR3aa: CASTGDTNTEAFF

j_gene: TRBJ2-6
v_gene: TRBV7-2
abundance: once
d_gene: NA
CDR3nt: TGTGCCAGCAGCGGGACGGGACTCACCTCTGGGGCCAACGTCCTGACTTTC
CDR3aa: CASSGTGLTSGANVLTF

j_gene: TRBJ2-1
v_gene: TRBV9
abundance: few
d_gene: TRBD2
CDR3nt: TGTGCCAGCAGCGTAGACCCTAGCGGTTCCTACAATGAGCAGTTCTTC
CDR3aa: CASSVDPSGSYNEQFF

j_gene: TRBJ2-3
v_gene: TRBV10-2
abundance: NA
d_gene: TRBD1
CDR3nt: TGCGCCAGCAGTGAGCCCCGGGACAGAAACACAGATACGCAGTATTTT
CDR3aa: CASSEPRDRNTDTQYF

j_gene: TRBJ2-3
v_gene: TRBV13
abundance: NA
d_gene: TRBD2
CDR3nt: TGTGCCAGCAGACTACGGGGGGGCGGTGGTACGCAGTATTTT
CDR3aa: CASRLRGGGGTQYF

j_gene: TRBJ1-6
v_gene: TRBV6-1
abundance: once
d_gene: TRBD1
CDR3nt: TGTGCCAGCACGGACAGGGATGATAATTCACCCCTCCACTTT
CDR3aa: CASTDRDDNSPLHF

j_gene: TRBJ2-3
v_gene: TRBV6-6
abundance: NA
d_gene: TRBD1
CDR3nt: TGTGCCAGCAGATTCGGGACAGGGTCCACAGATACGCAGTATTTT
CDR3aa: CASRFGTGSTDTQYF

j_gene: TRBJ2-7
v_gene: TRBV30
abundance: NA
d_gene: NA
CDR3nt: TGTGCCTGGAGCCAGGGGTACGAGCAGTACTTC
CDR3aa: CAWSQGYEQYF

j_gene: TRBJ2-1
v_gene: TRBV5-5
abundance: NA
d_gene: NA
CDR3nt: TGTGCCAGCACCCTGGAAGGGGTGGGCTACAATGAGCAGTTCTTC
CDR3aa: CASTLEGVGYNEQFF

j_gene: TRBJ2-7
v_gene: TRBV5-1
abundance: NA
d_gene: TRBD1
CDR3nt: TGCGCCAGCAGGTCTCTACAGGGGGGCTACGAGCAGTACTTC
CDR3aa: CASRSLQGGYEQYF

j_gene: TRBJ2-3
v_gene: TRBV29-1
abundance: NA
d_gene: NA
CDR3nt: TGCAGCGTTTCCGGGGGACCCACAGATACGCAGTATTTT
CDR3aa: CSVSGGPTDTQYF